The 8 T cell receptor beta chains presented below share a single source sample, sequenced in a study of Ad26.COV2.S vaccination and SARS-CoV-2 variants. Treatment: some 20 received Ad26.COV2.S at low or high dose, single or two shots; about 5 received placebo; per-sample allocation not given. Following the first vaccine or placebo injection, samples were taken on day 63. Profiled with immunoSEQ multiplex PCR; TCRdb holds only in-frame clones, not every one. The top ten clones hold roughly 3% of a sample with a few hundred thousand clones, around nine tenths of them seen once. The sample here was peripheral blood, taken in a trial of Ad26.COV2.S vaccine versus placebo. The receptor source for this set is a person between 18 and 60 years old who received the Ad26.COV2.S COVID-19 vaccine or a placebo.

The rearrangement joins TRBV24-1 to TRBJ1-2; 8 nucleotides match TRBD1. This CDR3 comprises 15 residues. Germline trimming cut 3 bases from V and 4 bases from J; bases unmatched to any gene: 6. Germline loops: CDR1 KGHDR, CDR2 SFDVKD. The DNA for the CDR3 is TGTGCCACCAGTGATCCCGGGACAGGTGCCTATGGCTACACCTTC. Its protein product is CATSDPGTGAYGYTF.

This chain uses TRBV6-5 with TRBJ2-7, with 7 bases matching TRBD1. Trimming took 11 bases from V and 1 from J; bases not matched to a gene: 8. CDR3 length equals 13 residues. The germline CDR1 and CDR2 sequences are MNHEY and SVGAGI. The CDR3 DNA reads TGTGCCGGATTCCGGGACAGATCCTACGAGCAGTACGTC. It specifies CAGFRDRSYEQYV.

The gene calls are TRBV7-2 and TRBJ1-1; no definite D call. Germline CDR1 and CDR2: SGHTA and FQGNSA. V gave up 5 bases and J gave up 12 bases, with 13 bases separating them. The CDR3 extends over 11 amino acids. CDR3 in amino acids: CASSPWVVPFF. The CDR3 nucleotides read TGTGCCAGCAGCCCTTGGGTGGTCCCTTTCTTT.

The chain uses TRBV4-3 and TRBJ2-3; 10 bases line up with TRBD1. CDR3 length: 15 amino acids. Per germline, CDR1 LGHNA and CDR2 YSLEER. The V segment lost 4 bases and the J segment 2 bases; nucleotides outside the gene matches: 3. CDR3 DNA: TGCGCCAGCAGCCCAGGGACAGGGGTCACAGATACGCAGTATTTT. This codes for CASSPGTGVTDTQYF.

V and J are TRBV4-2 and TRBJ2-1; maybe TRBD2 (6 bases). Germline CDR1 and CDR2: LGHNA and YNFKEQ. V was trimmed by 1 base and J by 5 bases, leaving 12 bases between them. CDR3 length: 15 residues. The CDR3 DNA sequence: TGTGCCAGCAGCCAAGGGGGGACTGGCGACAATGAGCAGTTCTTC. Translation gives CASSQGGTGDNEQFF.

The chain combines TRBV3-1 (or the pseudogene TRBV3-2) with TRBJ1-1; 8 nucleotides align to TRBD1. CDR1 and CDR2 from the germline V gene are LGHDT and YNNKEL (reference sequence). The CDR3 totals 15 residues. The V gene end was trimmed by 3 bases and the J gene end by 4 bases; junction bases not matched to a gene: 7. This chain's CDR3 is CASSQAGGGFTEAFF. The CDR3, as DNA: TGTGCCAGCAGCCAGGCAGGGGGCGGGTTCACTGAAGCTTTCTTT.

The chain has TRBV3-1 (or the pseudogene TRBV3-2) and TRBJ1-3; D call uncertain. CDR1 is LGHDT and CDR2 is YNNKEL in the germline V gene (reference sequence). The CDR3 spans 12 residues. V lost 5 bases, J lost 3 bases, and 5 bases lay in between. CDR3 sequence: CASSTYGNTIYF. In nucleotides, the CDR3 is TGTGCCAGCAGCACATATGGAAACACCATATATTTT.

This chain connects TRBV28 to TRBJ2-7, with a possible D match to TRBD1 (5 bases). The CDR3 contains 13 residues. V dropped 3 bases and J dropped 3 bases, with 9 bases sitting between them. CDR1 and CDR2 (germline): MDHEN, SYDVKM. The CDR3 region is CASSFPGNYEQYV. Here the CDR3 DNA reads TGTGCCAGCAGTTTCCCAGGGAACTACGAGCAGTACGTC.